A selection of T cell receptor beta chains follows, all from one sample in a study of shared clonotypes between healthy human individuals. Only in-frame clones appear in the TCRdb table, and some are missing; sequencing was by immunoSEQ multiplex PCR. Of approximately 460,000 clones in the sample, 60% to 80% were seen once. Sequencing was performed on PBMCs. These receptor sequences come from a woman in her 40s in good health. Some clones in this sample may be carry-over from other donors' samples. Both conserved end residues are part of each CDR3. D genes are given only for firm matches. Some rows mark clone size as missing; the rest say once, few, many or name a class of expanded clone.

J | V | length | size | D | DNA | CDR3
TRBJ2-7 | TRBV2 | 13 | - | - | TGTGCCAGCAGTGTTCCCCTCTCCTACGAGCAGTACTTC | CASSVPLSYEQYF
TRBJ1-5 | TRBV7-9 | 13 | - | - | TGTGCCAGCAGCTTAGGGCAAAATCAGCCCCAGCATTTT | CASSLGQNQPQHF
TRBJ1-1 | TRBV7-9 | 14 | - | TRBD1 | TGTGCCAGCAGCTTTCAGGGGGGGAACACTGAAGCTTTCTTT | CASSFQGGNTEAFF
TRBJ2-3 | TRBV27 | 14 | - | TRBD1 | TGTGCCAGCAGTTCACAGGGGGCTGGGGGTACGCAGTATTTT | CASSSQGAGGTQYF
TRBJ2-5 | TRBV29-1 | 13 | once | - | TGCAGCGTTGTCCTCGGGGGTGAAGAGACCCAGTACTTC | CSVVLGGEETQYF
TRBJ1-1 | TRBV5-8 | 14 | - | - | TGTGCCAGCAGCCCGAGGACAAATTTGATGGGGGCTTTCTTT | CASSPRTNLMGAFF
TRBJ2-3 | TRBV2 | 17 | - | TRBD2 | TGTGCCAGCAGTGAAGCGCCTAGCGGGAGTTTTTCAGATACGCAGTATTTT | CASSEAPSGSFSDTQYF
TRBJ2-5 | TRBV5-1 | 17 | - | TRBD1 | TGCGCCAGCAGCTTGGCCGGGACAGGGAGGCAGATAGAGACCCAGTACTTC | CASSLAGTGRQIETQYF
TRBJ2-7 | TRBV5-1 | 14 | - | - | TGCGCCAGCAGCGTGGACAGTGGGGGTGACGAGCAGTACTTC | CASSVDSGGDEQYF
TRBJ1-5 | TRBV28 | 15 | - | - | TGTGCCAGCAGTCCTGGGAGCGTGGGCAATCAGCCCCAGCATTTT | CASSPGSVGNQPQHF
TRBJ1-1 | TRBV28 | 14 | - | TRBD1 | TGTGCCAGCAGCTTATTTGACAGGGGAGCTGAAGCTTTCTTT | CASSLFDRGAEAFF
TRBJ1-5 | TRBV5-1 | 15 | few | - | TGCGCCAGCAGCTTGGATGGGAGGTATCATCAGCCCCAGCATTTT | CASSLDGRYHQPQHF
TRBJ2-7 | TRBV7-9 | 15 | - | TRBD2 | TGTGCCAGCAGCTCCGGGGGTAGCGGGAGCGGGGAGCAGTACTTC | CASSSGGSGSGEQYF
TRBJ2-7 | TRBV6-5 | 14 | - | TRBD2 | TGTGCCAGCAGTTCGGTAGCGGGCCCCTACGAGCAGTACTTC | CASSSVAGPYEQYF
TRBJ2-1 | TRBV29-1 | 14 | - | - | TGCAGCGTACCCTCTAGCGAGTCCTACAATGAGCAGTTCTTC | CSVPSSESYNEQFF
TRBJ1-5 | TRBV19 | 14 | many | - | TGTGCCAGTAGTAACAGGGTGGAAAGTCAGCCCCAGCATTTT | CASSNRVESQPQHF
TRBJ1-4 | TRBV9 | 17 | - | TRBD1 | TGTGCCAGCAGCGTAGCTTCCGGTGCAGGGGGTCATGAAAAACTGTTTTTT | CASSVASGAGGHEKLFF
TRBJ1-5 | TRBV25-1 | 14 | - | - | TGTGCCAGCAGTCGGGGGGATAGCAATCAGCCCCAGCATTTT | CASSRGDSNQPQHF
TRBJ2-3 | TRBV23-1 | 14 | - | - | TGCGCCAGCAGTCAATTCGCAGTCGCAGATACGCAGTATTTT | CASSQFAVADTQYF
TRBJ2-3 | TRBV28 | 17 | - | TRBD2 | TGTGCCAGCAGTTCCTCTAGCGGGAAAGGGGTCACAGATACGCAGTATTTT | CASSSSSGKGVTDTQYF
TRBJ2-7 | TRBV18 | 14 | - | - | TGTGCCAGCTCACTACAGGGTTTTCTGGACGAGCAGTACTTC | CASSLQGFLDEQYF
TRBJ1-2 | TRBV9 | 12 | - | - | TGTGCCAGCAGCGGGAACCCCTCTGGCTACACCTTC | CASSGNPSGYTF
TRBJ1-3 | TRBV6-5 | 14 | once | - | TGTGCCAGCAGTGCGACAGGCTCTGGAAACACCATATATTTT | CASSATGSGNTIYF
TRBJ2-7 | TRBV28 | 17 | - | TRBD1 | TGTGCCAGCAGTCAAGGGACAGGGGGGCCTAACCCCTACGAGCAGTACTTC | CASSQGTGGPNPYEQYF
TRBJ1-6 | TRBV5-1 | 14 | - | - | TGCGCCAGCAGCGCGGGGCTGGGGATTTCACCCCTCCACTTT | CASSAGLGISPLHF
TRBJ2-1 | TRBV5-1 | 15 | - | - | TGCGCCAGCAGCTTAGGGGGTGGGCGGCACAATGAGCAGTTCTTC | CASSLGGGRHNEQFF
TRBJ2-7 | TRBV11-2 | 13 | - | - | TGTGCCAGCAGCTTAGACGAAAACTACGAGCAGTACTTC | CASSLDENYEQYF
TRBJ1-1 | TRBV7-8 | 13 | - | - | TGTGCCAGCAGCTTACTGGTAAACCGGGAAGCTTTCTTT | CASSLLVNREAFF
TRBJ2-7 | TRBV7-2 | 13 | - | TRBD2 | TGTGCCAGCAGCTGGACTAGCGGGTACGAGCAGTACTTC | CASSWTSGYEQYF
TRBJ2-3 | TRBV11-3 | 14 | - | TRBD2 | TGTGCCAGCAGCTTAGAGCGGGGGTCAGATACGCAGTATTTT | CASSLERGSDTQYF
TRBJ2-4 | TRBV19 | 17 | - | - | TGTGCCAGTACCGAACGGGGGTTCGAGATATCCAAAAACATTCAGTACTTC | CASTERGFEISKNIQYF
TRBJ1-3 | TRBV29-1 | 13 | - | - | TGCAGCGTTGGTCAGGGTAACGGAAACACCATATATTTT | CSVGQGNGNTIYF
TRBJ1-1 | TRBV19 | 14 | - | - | TGTGCCAGTATCCCCACCCAGGGAAGTACTGAAGCTTTCTTT | CASIPTQGSTEAFF
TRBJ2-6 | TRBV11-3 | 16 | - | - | TGTGCCAGCAGCTTCCGACGGAACTATGGGGCCAACGTCCTGACTTTC | CASSFRRNYGANVLTF
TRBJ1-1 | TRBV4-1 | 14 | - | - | TGCGCCAGCAGCCAAACCGGAAGAAACACTGAAGCTTTCTTT | CASSQTGRNTEAFF
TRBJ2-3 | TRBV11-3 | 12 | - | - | TGTGCCAGCAGCTCTTATGGGGATACGCAGTATTTT | CASSSYGDTQYF
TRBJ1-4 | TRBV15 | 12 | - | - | TGTGCCACCAGCAGAGACAGGGACCTCTTGTTTTTT | CATSRDRDLLFF
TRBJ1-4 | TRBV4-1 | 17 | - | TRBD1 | TGCGCCAGCAGCCCGGGACAGGCCCGAGCTAAAAATGAAAAACTGTTTTTT | CASSPGQARAKNEKLFF
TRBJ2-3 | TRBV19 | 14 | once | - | TGTGCCAGTAGTATTGGTCCGAACACAGATACGCAGTATTTT | CASSIGPNTDTQYF
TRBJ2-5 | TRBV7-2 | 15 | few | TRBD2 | TGTGCCAGCAGCCTAGCGGGAGGGGGGCAAGAGACCCAGTACTTC | CASSLAGGGQETQYF
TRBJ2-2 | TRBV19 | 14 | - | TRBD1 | TGTGCCAGTAGCCCACAGGGGAGCACCGGGGAGCTGTTTTTT | CASSPQGSTGELFF
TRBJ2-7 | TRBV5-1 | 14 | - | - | TGCGCCAGCCAAAATACAGGGAGCTCCTACGAGCAGTACTTC | CASQNTGSSYEQYF